This T cell receptor beta chain comes out of a study of esophageal squamous cell carcinoma under preoperative chemotherapy. Study-level information: Samples included peripheral blood T cells as well as tumor-infiltrating lymphocytes. Points from the study as a whole: After treatment, tumor-infiltrating lymphocytes seemed to come partly from incoming peripheral T cells, not only local changes. Peripheral T cells showed a significant TCR diversity increase after chemotherapy, unlike tumor-infiltrating lymphocytes.

TCRdb processed the PCR reads anew with MiXCR; each CDR3 protein has one entry. The data contain roughly 30,000 distinct CDR3 sequences, approximately 50% of them seen just once; the ten biggest clones take up about an eighth. Concerning this clonotype: Its target is not known.

The time point was: before preoperative PTX-NDP chemotherapy. Patients received paclitaxel-nedaplatin as preoperative chemotherapy before surgery. The CDR3 length is 15 residues. Looked up from germline, CDR1 is SGHTA and CDR2 is FQGNSA. The ends were cut back, 2 bases at V and 5 bases at J, with 15 bases in the middle. This sequence originates from a human donor with esophageal squamous cell carcinoma. The donor label of this sample is uncertain. The rearrangement joins TRBV7-2 to TRBJ2-5, with D perhaps assigned TRBD1 or TRBD2 (5 bases each). This sample was taken from a patient given preoperative chemotherapy. CDR3 sequence (DNA): TGTGCCAGCAGCTTACAAGGGACGGCCGGGGAGACCCAGTACTTC. This translates into CASSLQGTAGETQYF.